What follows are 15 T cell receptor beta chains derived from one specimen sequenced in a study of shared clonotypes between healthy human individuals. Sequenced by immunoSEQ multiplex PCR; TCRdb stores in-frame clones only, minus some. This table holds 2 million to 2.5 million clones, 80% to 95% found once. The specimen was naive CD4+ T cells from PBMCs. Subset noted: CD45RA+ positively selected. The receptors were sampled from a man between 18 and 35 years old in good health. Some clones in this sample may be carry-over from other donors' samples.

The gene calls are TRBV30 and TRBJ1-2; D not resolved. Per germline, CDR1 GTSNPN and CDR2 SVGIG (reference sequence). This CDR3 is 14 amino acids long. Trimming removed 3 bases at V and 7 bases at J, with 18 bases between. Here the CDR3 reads CAWRVTLPVGGYTF. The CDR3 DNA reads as TGTGCCTGGAGGGTGACGTTGCCCGTGGGTGGCTACACCTTC.

The CDR3 DNA is TGTGCCAGCTCAGTCAGGGATGAGCAGTTCTTC. Its translation is CASSVRDEQFF. The chain has TRBV18 and TRBJ2-1, with D maybe TRBD1 (5 bases). Germline assignment: CDR1 KGHSH and CDR2 LQKENI. The germline V and J ends were trimmed by 5 bases and 8 bases, with 7 bases remaining between them. The CDR3 runs 11 residues. The full variable domain, its missing parts supplied by reference TRBV18 and TRBJ2-1, is NAGVMQNPRHLVRRRGQEARLRCSPMKGHSHVYWYRQLPEEGLKFMVYLQKENIIDESGMPKERFSAEFPKEGPSILRIQQVVRGDSAAYFCASSVRDEQFFGPGTRLTVL.

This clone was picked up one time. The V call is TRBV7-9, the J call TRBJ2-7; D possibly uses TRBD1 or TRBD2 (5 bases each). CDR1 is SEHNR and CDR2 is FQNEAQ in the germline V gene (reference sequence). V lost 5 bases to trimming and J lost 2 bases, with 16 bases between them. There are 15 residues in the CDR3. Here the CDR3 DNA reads TGTGCCAGCAGCCTTTTTGGGACGGGGACCTACGAGCAGTACTTC. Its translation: CASSLFGTGTYEQYF.

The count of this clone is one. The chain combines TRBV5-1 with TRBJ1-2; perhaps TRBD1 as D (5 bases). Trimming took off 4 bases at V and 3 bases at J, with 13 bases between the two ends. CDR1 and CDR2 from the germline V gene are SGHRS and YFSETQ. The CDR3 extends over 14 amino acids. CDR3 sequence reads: CASSLPSGDYGYTF. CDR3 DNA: TGCGCCAGCAGCCTTCCTTCGGGGGACTATGGCTACACCTTC.

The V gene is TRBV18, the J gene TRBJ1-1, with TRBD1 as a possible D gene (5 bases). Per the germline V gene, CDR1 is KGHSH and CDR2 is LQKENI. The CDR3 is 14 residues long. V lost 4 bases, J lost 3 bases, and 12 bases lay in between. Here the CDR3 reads CASSRITGDTEAFF. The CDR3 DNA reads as TGTGCCAGCTCACGAATAACGGGGGACACTGAAGCTTTCTTT. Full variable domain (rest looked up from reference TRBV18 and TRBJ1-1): NAGVMQNPRHLVRRRGQEARLRCSPMKGHSHVYWYRQLPEEGLKFMVYLQKENIIDESGMPKERFSAEFPKEGPSILRIQQVVRGDSAAYFCASSRITGDTEAFFGQGTRLTVV.

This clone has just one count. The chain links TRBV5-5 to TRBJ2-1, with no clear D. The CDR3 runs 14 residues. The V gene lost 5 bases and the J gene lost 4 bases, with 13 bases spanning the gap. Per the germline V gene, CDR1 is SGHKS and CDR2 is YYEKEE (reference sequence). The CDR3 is CASRLDAGYNEQFF. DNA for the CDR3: TGTGCCAGCAGACTTGATGCCGGATACAATGAGCAGTTCTTC.

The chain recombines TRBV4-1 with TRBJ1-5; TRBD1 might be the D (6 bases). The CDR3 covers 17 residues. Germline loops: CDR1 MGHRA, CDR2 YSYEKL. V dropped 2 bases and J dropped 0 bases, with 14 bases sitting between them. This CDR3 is CASSQRGQPDSNQPQHF. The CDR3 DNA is TGCGCCAGCAGCCAACGTGGACAGCCGGATAGCAATCAGCCCCAGCATTTT.

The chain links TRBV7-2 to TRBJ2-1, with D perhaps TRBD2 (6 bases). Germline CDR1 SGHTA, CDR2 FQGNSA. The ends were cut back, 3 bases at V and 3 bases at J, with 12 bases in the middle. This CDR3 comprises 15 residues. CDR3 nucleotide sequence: TGTGCCAGCAGCTTCGGTGGCGGGGACTACAATGAGCAGTTCTTC. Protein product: CASSFGGGDYNEQFF.

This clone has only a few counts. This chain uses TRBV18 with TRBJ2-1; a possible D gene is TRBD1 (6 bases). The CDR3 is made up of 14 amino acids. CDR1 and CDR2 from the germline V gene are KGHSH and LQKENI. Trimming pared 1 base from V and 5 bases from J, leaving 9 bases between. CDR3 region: CASSPQQGNNEQFF. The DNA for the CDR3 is TGTGCCAGCTCACCACAACAGGGTAACAATGAGCAGTTCTTC.

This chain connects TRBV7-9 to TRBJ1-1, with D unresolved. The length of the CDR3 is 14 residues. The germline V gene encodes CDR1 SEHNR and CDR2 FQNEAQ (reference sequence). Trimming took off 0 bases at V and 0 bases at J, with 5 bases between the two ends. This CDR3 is CASSLASVNTEAFF. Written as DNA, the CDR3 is TGTGCCAGCAGCTTAGCTTCGGTGAACACTGAAGCTTTCTTT.

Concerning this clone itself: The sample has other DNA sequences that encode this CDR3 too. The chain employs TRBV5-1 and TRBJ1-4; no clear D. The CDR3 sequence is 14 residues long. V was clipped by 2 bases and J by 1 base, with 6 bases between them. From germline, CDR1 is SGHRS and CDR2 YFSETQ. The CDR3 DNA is TGCGCCAGCAGCTTAGGCGGAACTAATGAAAAACTGTTTTTT. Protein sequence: CASSLGGTNEKLFF.

The CDR3 sequence: CASGTGNSNQPQHF. The CDR3 DNA reads TGTGCCAGCGGCACAGGGAATAGCAATCAGCCCCAGCATTTT. The rearrangement uses TRBV2 and TRBJ1-5, with a tentative D call TRBD1 (6 bases). The V gene lost 8 bases and the J gene lost 0 bases, with 11 bases spanning the gap. This CDR3 spans 14 amino acids. The germline V gene has CDR1 SNHLY and CDR2 FYNNEI.

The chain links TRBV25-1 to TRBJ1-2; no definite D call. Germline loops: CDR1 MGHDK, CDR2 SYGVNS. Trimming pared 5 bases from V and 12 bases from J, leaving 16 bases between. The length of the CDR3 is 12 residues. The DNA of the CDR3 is TGTGCCAGCAGTAGAGCTGCTGGGGTCCACACCTTC. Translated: CASSRAAGVHTF.

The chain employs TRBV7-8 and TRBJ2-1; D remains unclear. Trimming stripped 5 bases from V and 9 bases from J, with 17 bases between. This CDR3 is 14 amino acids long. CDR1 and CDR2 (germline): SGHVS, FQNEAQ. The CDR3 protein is CASSLNRVAIEQFF. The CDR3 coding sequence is TGTGCCAGCAGCCTCAATCGGGTAGCAATTGAGCAGTTCTTC. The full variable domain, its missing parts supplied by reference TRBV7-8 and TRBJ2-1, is GAGVSQSPRYKVAKRGQDVALRCDPISGHVSLFWYQQALGQGPEFLTYFQNEAQLDKSGLPSDRFFAERPEGSVSTLKIQRTQQEDSAVYLCASSLNRVAIEQFFGPGTRLTVL.

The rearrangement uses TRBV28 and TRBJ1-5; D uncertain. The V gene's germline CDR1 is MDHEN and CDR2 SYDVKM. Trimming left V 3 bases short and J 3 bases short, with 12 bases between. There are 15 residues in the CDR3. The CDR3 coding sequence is TGTGCCAGCAGTTTTGGAGGCACCCTCAATCAGCCCCAGCATTTT. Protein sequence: CASSFGGTLNQPQHF.